This T cell receptor beta chain derives from a study of control samples from healthy donors and cancer patients. V lost 0 bases and J 3 bases, leaving 10 bases between the germline ends. The CDR3 has 15 residues. CDR1 is SGHRS, CDR2 YFSETQ, per germline. Libraries were prepared by immunoSEQ multiplex PCR; TCRdb keeps only in-frame clonotypes and omits some of them. Of 200,000 or so clones in the sample, about 95% were seen once. Source material: blood. The sequence was obtained from a man aged 50 or older in good health. The genes are TRBV5-1 and TRBJ2-1; a possible D gene is TRBD1 (6 bases). This chain's CDR3 is CASSLGTASYNEQFF. For the CDR3, the DNA is TGCGCCAGCAGCTTGGGGACAGCTAGCTACAATGAGCAGTTCTTC.